This T cell receptor (beta chain) originates from a study of early stage breast cancer tumors. Study as a whole: ER+/PR+/HER2- status applied to about 70% of the 16 invasive breast tumors. Findings and limits, study-wide: Blood repertoires resembled normal breast more than tumor.

The data were produced by immunoSEQ multiplex PCR, yet TCRdb's version contains in-frame clones alone and is incomplete. The repertoire holds 50,000 to 75,000 clones, with over 60% as singletons. Deletions cut 5 bases from V and 3 bases from J, with 10 bases between. The CDR3 contains 12 residues. From germline, CDR1 is GTSNPN and CDR2 SVGIG (reference sequence). Concerning this clone: Its antigen is not identified.

J is TRBJ1-1 and V is TRBV30; D perhaps matches TRBD1 (5 bases). This TCR was recovered from a young adult with breast cancer. Sequencing was performed on blood. The DNA for the CDR3 is TGTGCCTGGGGGGACGGCTACACTGAAGCTTTCTTT. It encodes CAWGDGYTEAFF.